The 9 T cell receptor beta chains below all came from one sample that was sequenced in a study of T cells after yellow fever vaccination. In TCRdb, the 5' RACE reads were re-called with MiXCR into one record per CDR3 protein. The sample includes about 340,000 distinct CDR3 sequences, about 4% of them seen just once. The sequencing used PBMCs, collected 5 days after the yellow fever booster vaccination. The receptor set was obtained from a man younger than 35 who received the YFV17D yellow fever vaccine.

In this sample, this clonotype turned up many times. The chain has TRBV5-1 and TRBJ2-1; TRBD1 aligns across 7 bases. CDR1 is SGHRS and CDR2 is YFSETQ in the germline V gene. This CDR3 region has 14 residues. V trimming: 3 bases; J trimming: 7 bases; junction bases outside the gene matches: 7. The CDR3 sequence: CASSWGQKWNEQFF. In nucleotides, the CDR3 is TGCGCCAGCAGCTGGGGACAGAAGTGGAATGAGCAGTTCTTC.

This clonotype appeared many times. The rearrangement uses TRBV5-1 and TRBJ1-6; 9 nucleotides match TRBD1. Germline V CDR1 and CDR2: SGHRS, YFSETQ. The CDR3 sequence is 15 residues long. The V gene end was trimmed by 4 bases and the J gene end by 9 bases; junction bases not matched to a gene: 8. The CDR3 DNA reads TGCGCCAGCAGCGACCGAACAGGGGGCGTTTCACCCCTCCACTTT. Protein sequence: CASSDRTGGVSPLHF.

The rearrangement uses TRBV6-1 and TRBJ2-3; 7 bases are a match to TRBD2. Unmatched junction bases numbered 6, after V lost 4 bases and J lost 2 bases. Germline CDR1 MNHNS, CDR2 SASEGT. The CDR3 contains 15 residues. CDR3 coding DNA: TGTGCCAGCAGTGTGATAGCGGGTTCCACAGATACGCAGTATTTT. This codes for CASSVIAGSTDTQYF.

The CDR3 region is CASSSEGTRLGQPQHF. The CDR3 DNA is TGTGCCAGCAGCTCCGAGGGGACCAGGCTGGGTCAGCCCCAGCATTTT. This chain uses TRBV27 with TRBJ1-5, with D possibly being TRBD1 (5 bases). From germline, CDR1 is MNHEY and CDR2 SMNVEV (reference sequence). V lost 6 bases and J 6 bases, leaving 21 bases between the germline ends. The CDR3 extends over 16 amino acids.

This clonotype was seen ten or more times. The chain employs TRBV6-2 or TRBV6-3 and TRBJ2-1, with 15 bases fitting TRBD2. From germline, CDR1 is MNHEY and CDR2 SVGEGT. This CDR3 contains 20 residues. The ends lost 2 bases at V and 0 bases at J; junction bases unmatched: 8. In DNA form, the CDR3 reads TGTGCCAGCAGTTACCCGGGACTAGCGGGGGGCCCGAGCTCCTACAATGAGCAGTTCTTC. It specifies CASSYPGLAGGPSSYNEQFF.

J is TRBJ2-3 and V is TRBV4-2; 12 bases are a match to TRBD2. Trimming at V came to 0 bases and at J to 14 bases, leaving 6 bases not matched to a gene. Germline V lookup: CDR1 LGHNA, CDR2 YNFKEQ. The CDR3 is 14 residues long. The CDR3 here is CASSQDSLGLAGYF. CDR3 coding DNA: TGTGCCAGCAGCCAAGATTCATTGGGACTAGCGGGGTATTTT.

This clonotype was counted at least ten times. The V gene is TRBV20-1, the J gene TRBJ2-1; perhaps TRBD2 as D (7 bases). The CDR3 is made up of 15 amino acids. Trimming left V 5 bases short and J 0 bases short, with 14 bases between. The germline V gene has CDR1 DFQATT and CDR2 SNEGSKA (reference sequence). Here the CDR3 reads CSAGGGPSSYNEQFF. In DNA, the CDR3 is TGCAGTGCTGGCGGGGGCCCGAGCTCCTACAATGAGCAGTTCTTC.

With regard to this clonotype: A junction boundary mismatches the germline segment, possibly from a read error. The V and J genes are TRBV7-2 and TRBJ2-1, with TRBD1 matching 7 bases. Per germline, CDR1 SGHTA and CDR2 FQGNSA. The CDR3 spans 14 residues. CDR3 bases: TGTGCCAGCAGCCCGGGACAGTCCTACAATGAGCTGTTCTTC. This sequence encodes CASSPGQSYNELFF. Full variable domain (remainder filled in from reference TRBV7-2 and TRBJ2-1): GAGVSQSPSNKVTEKGKDVELRCDPISGHTALYWYRQSLGQGLEFLIYFQGNSAPDKSGLPSDRFSAERTGGSVSTLTIQRTQQEDSAVYLCASSPGQSYNELFFGPGTRLTVL.

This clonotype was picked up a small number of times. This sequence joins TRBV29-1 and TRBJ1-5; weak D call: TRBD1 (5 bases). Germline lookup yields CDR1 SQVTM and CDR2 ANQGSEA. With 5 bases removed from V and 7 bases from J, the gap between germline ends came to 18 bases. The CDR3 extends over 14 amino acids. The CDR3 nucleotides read TGCAGCGTTTGGACACCGAAGAATAACCAGCCCCAGCATTTT. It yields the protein CSVWTPKNNQPQHF.